A single sample gave rise to the 9 T cell receptor beta chains below, sequenced in a study of metastatic and nonmetastatic thyroid tumors. Thyroid surgery had not been preceded by any treatment in any patient. Using MiXCR, TCRdb re-called clones from the PCR reads. The sample lists about 13,000 clones, 20% to 30% occurring once. Sequenced sample: tumor tissue. These receptors were taken from a female donor with papillary thyroid cancer or a benign thyroid nodule (not recorded which). Some clones in this sample may be carry-over from other donors' samples.

By share, this clone ranks as medium-sized. The V and J genes are TRBV7-9 and TRBJ1-2; D is ambiguous. Trimming stripped 1 base from V and 4 bases from J, with 7 bases between. Germline V gene lookup returns CDR1 SEHNR and CDR2 FQNEAQ (reference sequence). The CDR3 is 13 amino acids. CDR3 in amino acids: CASSLVLGYGYTF. CDR3 coding DNA: TGTGCCAGCAGCTTAGTCTTGGGCTATGGCTACACCTTC. Variable domain in full (rest from reference TRBV7-9 and TRBJ1-2): DTGVSQNPRHKITKRGQNVTFRCDPISEHNRLYWYRQTLGQGPEFLTYFQNEAQLEKSRLLSDRFSAERPKGSFSTLEIQRTEQGDSAMYLCASSLVLGYGYTFGSGTRLTVV.

This clone was counted a few times. The J gene is TRBJ1-5, the V gene TRBV2; D remains unclear. V was shortened by 0 bases and J by 7 bases, with 10 bases between the two germline ends. The germline gives CDR1 SNHLY, CDR2 FYNNEI. The CDR3 is made up of 14 amino acids. In nucleotides, the CDR3 is TGTGCCAGCAGTGAAGCTCCGTCGGGGCAGCCCCAGCATTTT. Its translation: CASSEAPSGQPQHF. Complete variable domain (other parts from reference TRBV2 and TRBJ1-5): EPEVTQTPSHQVTQMGQEVILRCVPISNHLYFYWYRQILGQKVEFLVSFYNNEISEKSEIFDDQFSVERPDGSNFTLKIRSTKLEDSAMYFCASSEAPSGQPQHFGDGTRLSIL.

The genes are TRBV11-2 and TRBJ2-7; a possible D gene is TRBD2 (5 bases). Trimming took 5 bases from V and 0 from J, leaving 17 bases between them. This CDR3 region has 16 residues. CDR1 and CDR2 (germline): SGHAT, FQNNGV. CDR3 protein: CASSRSRTSSSYEQYF. DNA of the CDR3: TGTGCCAGCAGCCGTTCAAGGACTTCGAGCTCCTACGAGCAGTACTTC.

This clone was seen a few times. This chain uses TRBV28 with TRBJ1-2; the D is unclear. The CDR3 contains 14 residues. Per germline, CDR1 MDHEN and CDR2 SYDVKM. Trimming cost V 6 bases and J 4 bases, with 15 bases left between them. CDR3 nucleotides: TGTGCCAGCAGACCAAGGCGGCTTAGCTATGGCTACACCTTC. Protein: CASRPRRLSYGYTF.

The CDR3 loop is CASNLQQGANYEQYF. CDR3 in DNA: TGTGCCAGCAATCTCCAACAGGGGGCGAACTACGAGCAGTACTTC. This chain joins TRBV12-3 or TRBV12-4 and TRBJ2-7; 9 bases match TRBD1. The trim removed 7 bases at V and 3 bases at J, leaving 10 bases unmatched. This CDR3 is 15 amino acids long.

The chain uses TRBV11-2 and TRBJ1-2; D might be TRBD1 (5 bases). Germline V lookup: CDR1 SGHAT, CDR2 FQNNGV. CDR3 length: 17 amino acids. Trimming took off 1 base at V and 5 bases at J, with 20 bases between the two ends. The CDR3: CASSLVSGAPSRYGYTF. In nucleotides, the CDR3 is TGTGCCAGCAGCTTAGTGTCCGGGGCGCCAAGTCGGTATGGCTACACCTTC.

This clone was detected ten times or more. J is TRBJ2-2 and V is TRBV6-1, with D possibly TRBD1 on 6 matching bases. The CDR3 extends over 17 amino acids. V gave up 7 bases and J gave up 0 bases, with 18 bases separating them. The germline gives CDR1 MNHNS, CDR2 SASEGT. The chain's CDR3 is CASILWGLTSNTGELFF. CDR3 coding DNA: TGTGCCAGCATCCTCTGGGGGCTCACTTCGAACACCGGGGAGCTGTTTTTT.

This clone was seen a handful of times. The junction and the germline gene differ at one end; a read error may be behind it. The CDR3 sequence is CASSDSTGGYTDTQYF. The CDR3 DNA follows: TGTGCCAGCAGTGACTCGACAGGGGGCTACACAGATACGCAGTATTTT. The chain employs TRBV6-5 and TRBJ2-3; 10 bases match TRBD1. Germline values: CDR1 MNHEY, CDR2 SVGAGI. The CDR3 covers 16 residues.

This clone turned up a few times. The junction departs from the called germline gene at one end, perhaps through a read error. This chain joins TRBV10-2 and TRBJ1-1; D gene ambiguous. This CDR3 is built from 13 residues. Germline-derived CDR1 and CDR2 are WSHSY and SAAADI. CDR3: CSSSESSSGEAFF. CDR3 nucleotide sequence: TGCTCCAGCAGTGAGTCGTCGTCTGGTGAAGCTTTCTTT.